This TCR beta chain derives from a study of blood T cell repertoires in COVID-19. Study as a whole: There were acute and convalescent COVID-19 samples, and they came from the United States, Italy and Spain. Sample material is recorded as cDNA or gDNA derived from T cells, B-cell-depleted T cells, or PBMCs.

As for this clone: Other DNA sequences from this sample encode an identical CDR3 as well.

In the original analysis: Estimation of nucleated cell counts was performed using reference gene primer amplification. Here immunoSEQ multiplex PCR was the method, and the copy in TCRdb shows in-frame clones only, minus some. The DNA was the basis for D and trimming; V, J and clone size are from that table. The table includes some 450,000 clones, over 85% detected once. Trimming took off 3 bases at V and 0 bases at J, with 3 bases between the two ends. The CDR3 extends over 12 amino acids. Germline CDR1 is SEHNR and CDR2 is FQNEAQ (reference sequence). During active infection, Seattle patients enrolled and were then monitored through disease.

The sequence came from a man between 18 and 35 years old with COVID-19, enrolled during active disease. The source material was peripheral blood. The chain combines TRBV7-9 with TRBJ2-7; D is unclear. The CDR3 loop reads CASSLSSYEQYF. Written as DNA, the CDR3 is TGTGCCAGCAGCTTGAGCTCCTACGAGCAGTACTTC.